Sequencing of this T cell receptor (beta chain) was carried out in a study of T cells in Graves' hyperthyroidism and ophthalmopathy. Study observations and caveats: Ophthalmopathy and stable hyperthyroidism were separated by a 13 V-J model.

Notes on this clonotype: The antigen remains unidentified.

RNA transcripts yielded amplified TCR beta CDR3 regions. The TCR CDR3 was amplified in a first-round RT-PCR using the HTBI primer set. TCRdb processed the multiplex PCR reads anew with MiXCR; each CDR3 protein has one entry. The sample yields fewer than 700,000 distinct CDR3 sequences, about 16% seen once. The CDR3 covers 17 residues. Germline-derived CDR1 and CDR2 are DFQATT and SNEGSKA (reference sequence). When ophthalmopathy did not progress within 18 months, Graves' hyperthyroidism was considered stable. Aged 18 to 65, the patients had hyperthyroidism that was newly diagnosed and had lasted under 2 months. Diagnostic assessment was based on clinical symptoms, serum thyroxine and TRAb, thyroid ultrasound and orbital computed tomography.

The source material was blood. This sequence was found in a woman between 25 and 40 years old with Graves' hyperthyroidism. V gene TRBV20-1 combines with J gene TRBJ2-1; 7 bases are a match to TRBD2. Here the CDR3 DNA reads TGCAGGGCTCTAGGTCGCGACGGGAGGCGGTCCTACAATGAGCAGTTCTTC. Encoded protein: CRALGRDGRRSYNEQFF.